The 8 T cell receptor beta chains listed next were all sequenced from one sample in a study of CD8 T cells in cerebrospinal fluid in Alzheimer's disease. With the 10x single-cell sequencing reads reprocessed, TCRdb shows one record per CDR3 protein and no DNA. Its listing shows some 1,100 distinct CDR3 sequences. The sequencing input was cerebrospinal fluid. The receptors were gathered from a human donor with Parkinson's disease.

According to its frequency, this clonotype is medium-sized. This chain connects TRBV24-1 to TRBJ1-2. Per germline, CDR1 KGHDR and CDR2 SFDVKD. This CDR3 has 11 residues. CDR3: CATSSLYGYTF.

This clonotype ranks as medium-sized in terms of frequency. The J gene is TRBJ2-7, the V gene TRBV24-1; checking the TCRdb D call of TRBD1 is not possible without DNA. Germline CDR1 KGHDR, CDR2 SFDVKD. This CDR3 has 15 amino acids. CDR3 protein: CAVGGGTGMSYEQYF.

By frequency, this clonotype is medium-sized. The rearrangement joins TRBV20-1 to TRBJ2-7; checking the TCRdb D call of TRBD2 is not possible without DNA. CDR1 is DFQATT and CDR2 is SNEGSKA in the germline V gene (reference sequence). This CDR3 comprises 17 residues. CDR3 in amino acids: CSATFGGTLPLTGEQYF.

In terms of frequency, this clonotype is medium-sized. The CDR3 spells CSAKGGGLDTQYF. The V gene is TRBV20-1, the J gene TRBJ2-3; the D gene TCRdb calls, TRBD1, cannot be checked with no DNA. The CDR3 totals 13 residues. Germline V gene lookup returns CDR1 DFQATT and CDR2 SNEGSKA (reference sequence).

This clonotype shows up as medium-sized (0.01 to 0.1%) by frequency. The gene calls are TRBV20-1 and TRBJ2-1; the D call of TRBD2 rests on TCRdb alone, since no DNA is present to check it. This CDR3 is built from 16 residues. Looked up from germline, CDR1 is DFQATT and CDR2 is SNEGSKA (reference sequence). This chain's CDR3 is CSARDRGLAGVREQFF.

By frequency, this clonotype registers large (0.1 to 1%). The chain combines TRBV19 with TRBJ2-6. Germline V gives CDR1 LNHDA, CDR2 SQIVND (reference sequence). The CDR3 consists of 14 residues. CDR3 sequence: CASSVTSGANVLTF. The full variable domain, completed using reference TRBV19 and TRBJ2-6, is DGGITQSPKYLFRKEGQNVTLSCEQNLNHDAMYWYRQDPGQGLRLIYYSQIVNDFQKGDIAEGYSVSREKKESFPLTVTSAQKNPTAFYLCASSVTSGANVLTFGAGSRLTVL.

According to its frequency, this clonotype is medium-sized. The chain has TRBV12-3 or TRBV12-4 and TRBJ2-7. The CDR3 has 13 residues. CDR3 sequence reads: CASSLGTVYEQYF.

V and J are TRBV18 and TRBJ2-3; the D call of TRBD1 rests on TCRdb alone, since no DNA is present to check it. The V gene's germline CDR1 is KGHSH and CDR2 LQKENI. The CDR3 loop spans 13 amino acids. CDR3 protein: CASSPLGADTQYF.